The 17 T cell receptor beta chains given below trace back to one sample, sequenced in a study of cytomegalovirus exposure and HLA in healthy donors. The assay was immunoSEQ multiplex PCR, and TCRdb's table has in-frame clones only and misses some. The profile shows approximately 160,000 clones, approximately 91% of them singletons. Input material: PBMCs. These receptors all come from a woman aged 18 to 35 in good health and CMV-seropositive.

This clone was counted a single time. CDR3 in DNA: TGTGCCAGCAGCGTAGCCCCCGGGGCTGGAAACACCATATATTTT. It codes for CASSVAPGAGNTIYF. The chain employs TRBV9 and TRBJ1-3; D is ambiguous. The CDR3 has 15 residues. V lost 0 bases and J 2 bases, leaving 9 bases between the germline ends. Germline V gene lookup returns CDR1 SGDLS and CDR2 YYNGEE.

The V call is TRBV13, the J call TRBJ1-1; 10 bases are a match to TRBD1. Germline loops: CDR1 PRHDT, CDR2 FYEKMQ (reference sequence). This CDR3 is built from 16 residues. The trim removed 5 bases at V and 4 bases at J, leaving 10 bases unmatched. Here the CDR3 reads CASSPRQGALLTEAFF. CDR3 DNA: TGTGCCAGCAGCCCACGACAGGGGGCGTTACTCACTGAAGCTTTCTTT.

The rearrangement uses TRBV18 and TRBJ2-7; 8 nucleotides match TRBD1. The CDR3 is 13 amino acids. Germline-derived CDR1 and CDR2 are KGHSH and LQKENI. J lost 3 bases, V lost 5 bases, and 3 bases had no gene match. The CDR3 is CASSSGQGYEQYF. For the CDR3, the DNA is TGTGCCAGCTCAAGCGGACAGGGCTACGAGCAGTACTTC.

V usage is TRBV6-1 and J usage is TRBJ1-4, with D tentatively TRBD1 (6 bases). V gave up 4 bases and J gave up 2 bases, with 11 bases separating them. Per germline, CDR1 MNHNS and CDR2 SASEGT. The CDR3 has 15 amino acids. In DNA, the CDR3 is TGTGCCAGCAGTGGACTCAGGGGCACTAATGAAAAACTGTTTTTT. It codes for CASSGLRGTNEKLFF.

The chain recombines TRBV18 with TRBJ2-1, with 7 bases that match TRBD2. The length of the CDR3 is 14 residues. CDR1 is KGHSH and CDR2 is LQKENI in the germline V gene. Germline trimming cut 6 bases from V and 3 bases from J; bases unmatched to any gene: 5. CDR3 coding DNA: TGTGCCAGCTCCCGCGGCGGGGGCTACAATGAGCAGTTCTTC. This sequence encodes CASSRGGGYNEQFF.

This rearrangement joins TRBV9 to TRBJ1-2, with 8 bases aligning to TRBD1. J gave up 5 bases and V 4 bases, and 7 bases lay outside the gene matches. The V gene's germline CDR1 is SGDLS and CDR2 YYNGEE. The CDR3 has 14 amino acids. The CDR3 DNA reads TGTGCCAGCAGCCTTTCAGGGGGCCGGTATGGCTACACCTTC. Translating gives CASSLSGGRYGYTF.

The chain couples TRBV7-9 to TRBJ1-2, with a weak D call TRBD1 (6 bases). The V and J ends lost 1 base and 4 bases respectively, with 13 bases between them. Germline V gives CDR1 SEHNR, CDR2 FQNEAQ (reference sequence). This CDR3 region has 15 residues. The CDR3 reads CASSLVGRGTYGYTF. The CDR3, as DNA: TGTGCCAGCAGCTTAGTTGGCAGGGGAACCTATGGCTACACCTTC. Full variable domain (missing parts from reference TRBV7-9 and TRBJ1-2): DTGVSQNPRHKITKRGQNVTFRCDPISEHNRLYWYRQTLGQGPEFLTYFQNEAQLEKSRLLSDRFSAERPKGSFSTLEIQRTEQGDSAMYLCASSLVGRGTYGYTFGSGTRLTVV.

The chain couples TRBV28 to TRBJ2-1; 12 bases are a match to TRBD2. Trimming cost V 3 bases and J 7 bases; bases outside gene matches: 4. The CDR3 length is 15 residues. From germline, CDR1 is MDHEN and CDR2 SYDVKM. Here the CDR3 DNA reads TGTGCCAGCAGTTTGGGGCTAGCGGGAGGGAATGAGCAGTTCTTC. Amino acid sequence: CASSLGLAGGNEQFF.

V and J are TRBV29-1 and TRBJ2-3, with 12 bases that match TRBD2. The germline V gene has CDR1 SQVTM and CDR2 ANQGSEA. The CDR3 spans 21 residues. The V segment lost 7 bases and the J segment 0 bases; nucleotides outside the gene matches: 23. The CDR3, as DNA: TGCAGCGCCAGGACTAGCGGGACTCGCTTCGGGAGACGCTGGAGCACAGATACGCAGTATTTT. As protein: CSARTSGTRFGRRWSTDTQYF.

The DNA of the CDR3 is TGCGCCAGCAGCTTGGCCCACGGCACCGGGGAGCTGTTTTTT. Its protein is CASSLAHGTGELFF. The chain links TRBV5-1 to TRBJ2-2; D gene unclear. From germline, CDR1 is SGHRS and CDR2 YFSETQ. V was trimmed by 0 bases and J by 4 bases, leaving 7 bases between them. The length of the CDR3 is 14 residues.

This chain joins TRBV12-5 and TRBJ2-1, with 7 bases that match TRBD2. The trim removed 1 base at V and 6 bases at J, leaving 9 bases unmatched. The CDR3 covers 16 residues. The germline gives CDR1 LGHNT, CDR2 FRNRAP. The CDR3: CASGLGAGTGGNEQFF. The CDR3 nucleotides read TGTGCTAGTGGTTTGGGAGCCGGGACGGGAGGCAATGAGCAGTTCTTC.

As to this clone: An end of the junction differs from the germline gene, which may be a read error. The chain carries TRBV11-2 and TRBJ2-1, with a weak D call TRBD2 (5 bases). There are 13 residues in the CDR3. Per the germline V gene, CDR1 is SGHAT and CDR2 is FQNNGV. Written as DNA, the CDR3 is TGTGCCAGCAGCTTAGTAGCGTGGAATGAACAGTTCTTC. Its translation: CASSLVAWNEQFF.

The V and J genes are TRBV29-1 and TRBJ1-1; 9 bases map to TRBD1. Losses at the gene ends were 6 bases for V and 3 bases for J; bases not matched to a gene: 8. The CDR3 runs 14 residues. The germline V gene encodes CDR1 SQVTM and CDR2 ANQGSEA. CDR3 in amino acids: CSVLTGGGDTEAFF. The CDR3 DNA reads as TGCAGCGTGCTGACAGGGGGGGGAGACACTGAAGCTTTCTTT.

The chain employs TRBV5-1 and TRBJ2-4; perhaps TRBD1 as D (6 bases). CDR3 size: 16 residues. V lost 0 bases and J 2 bases, leaving 12 bases between the germline ends. In germline, CDR1 is SGHRS, CDR2 YFSETQ. The CDR3: CASSLGSGGSKNIQYF. CDR3 nucleotides: TGCGCCAGCAGCTTGGGATCTGGGGGCTCCAAAAACATTCAGTACTTC.

The chain joins TRBV28 to TRBJ1-4, with a tentative D call TRBD1 (5 bases). The V end lost 6 bases, the J end lost 8 bases, and 16 bases lay between the germline ends. Germline CDR1 reads MDHEN; CDR2 reads SYDVKM. This CDR3 has 14 amino acids. The CDR3 sequence is CASRVPQGGEKLFF. The CDR3, as DNA: TGTGCCAGCAGAGTCCCCCAGGGAGGAGAAAAACTGTTTTTT. Full variable domain (outside the CDR3, taken from reference TRBV28 and TRBJ1-4): DVKVTQSSRYLVKRTGEKVFLECVQDMDHENMFWYRQDPGLGLRLIYFSYDVKMKEKGDIPEGYSVSREKKERFSLILESASTNQTSMYLCASRVPQGGEKLFFGSGTQLSVL.

The CDR3 sequence is CAWSPLGLAGENTGELFF. The CDR3 DNA reads TGTGCCTGGTCCCCTTTGGGACTAGCGGGAGAGAACACCGGGGAGCTGTTTTTT. The gene calls are TRBV30 and TRBJ2-2; 14 nucleotides align to TRBD2. Looked up from germline, CDR1 is GTSNPN and CDR2 is SVGIG (reference sequence). This CDR3 region has 18 residues. V shed 5 bases and J 1 base; nucleotides not matched to a gene: 9.

The chain couples TRBV29-1 to TRBJ2-5; D not resolved. The germline V gene has CDR1 SQVTM and CDR2 ANQGSEA. The length of the CDR3 is 13 residues. The V gene lost 1 base and the J gene lost 0 bases, with 6 bases spanning the gap. CDR3 sequence reads: CSVEGHHQETQYF. DNA for the CDR3: TGCAGCGTTGAAGGACACCACCAAGAGACCCAGTACTTC. The complete variable domain, with remaining parts taken from reference TRBV29-1 and TRBJ2-5, reads SAVISQKPSRDICQRGTSLTIQCQVDSQVTMMFWYRQQPGQSLTLIATANQGSEATYESGFVIDKFPISRPNLTFSTLTVSNMSPEDSSIYLCSVEGHHQETQYFGPGTRLLVL.